A selection of T cell receptor beta chains follows, all from one sample in a study of TIL therapy for anti-PD-1-resistant metastatic lung cancer. Profiling relied on immunoSEQ multiplex PCR, and the TCRdb table lists in-frame clones only, not all of them. The sample carries about 21,000 clones, just over 70% recorded once. Sequencing used blood, obtained at baseline. The receptors shown here come from a person aged 30 to 80 with non-small cell lung cancer. CDR3s leave out the opening cysteine and the closing phenylalanine or tryptophan. The order of the fields is J gene, V gene, CDR3 length, CDR3 protein.

j_gene: TRBJ2-3
v_gene: TRBV2
len: 13
CDR3aa: ASSQTLSGPDTQY

j_gene: TRBJ1-6
v_gene: TRBV30
len: 12
CDR3aa: AWSGEWVYSPLH

j_gene: TRBJ2-1
v_gene: TRBV28
len: 15
CDR3aa: ASKSEWGRSSYNEQF

j_gene: TRBJ1-4
v_gene: TRBV7-9
len: 13
CDR3aa: ASSFGGDGNEKLF

j_gene: TRBJ1-2
v_gene: TRBV18
len: 12
CDR3aa: ASSPQGAGRGYT

j_gene: TRBJ1-3
v_gene: TRBV6-5
len: 13
CDR3aa: ASRPPGQPGNTIY

j_gene: TRBJ2-2
v_gene: TRBV6-4
len: 15
CDR3aa: ASSEESGGANTGELF

j_gene: TRBJ2-3
v_gene: TRBV5-1
len: 12
CDR3aa: ASSPGQPSDTQY

j_gene: TRBJ2-3
v_gene: TRBV6-5
len: 10
CDR3aa: ASSLTGDTQY

j_gene: TRBJ2-1
v_gene: TRBV7-9
len: 10
CDR3aa: ASSLISGGQF

j_gene: TRBJ2-3
v_gene: TRBV19
len: 11
CDR3aa: ASSSQGFNTQY

j_gene: TRBJ2-3
v_gene: TRBV30
len: 9
CDR3aa: AWGPTDTQY

j_gene: TRBJ1-1
v_gene: TRBV5-1
len: 11
CDR3aa: ASSLGTGSEAF

j_gene: TRBJ1-1
v_gene: TRBV4-1
len: 13
CDR3aa: ASSQDGTGRTEAF

j_gene: TRBJ1-1
v_gene: TRBV7-5
len: 13
CDR3aa: VRSLGPGGALEAF

j_gene: TRBJ2-1
v_gene: TRBV7-9
len: 14
CDR3aa: ASSLWLAGAYNEQF

j_gene: TRBJ1-6
v_gene: TRBV5-4
len: 14
CDR3aa: ASSWNPRGLNSPLH

j_gene: TRBJ2-1
v_gene: TRBV10-3
len: 11
CDR3aa: AIGQLAGEEQF

j_gene: TRBJ2-1
v_gene: TRBV5-1
len: 12
CDR3aa: ASSSQGTGNEQF

j_gene: TRBJ2-7
v_gene: TRBV28
len: 12
CDR3aa: ATGSGSTSYEQY

j_gene: TRBJ2-1
v_gene: TRBV5-1
len: 11
CDR3aa: ASSLMGSDEQF

j_gene: TRBJ2-5
v_gene: TRBV9
len: 12
CDR3aa: ASSVGVDKGTQY

j_gene: TRBJ2-4
v_gene: TRBV7-2
len: 13
CDR3aa: ASSFRQGIGNIQY

j_gene: TRBJ1-5
v_gene: TRBV6-1
len: 12
CDR3aa: ASSEGPGSQPQH

j_gene: TRBJ2-5
v_gene: TRBV19
len: 12
CDR3aa: ASSPGGGQETQY

j_gene: TRBJ1-1
v_gene: TRBV3-1/TRBV3-2
len: 11
CDR3aa: ASSQFLNTEAF

j_gene: TRBJ1-1
v_gene: TRBV7-9
len: 13
CDR3aa: ASSLLRPQNTEAF

j_gene: TRBJ1-1
v_gene: TRBV30
len: 13
CDR3aa: ACKIKTGERTEAF

j_gene: TRBJ1-1
v_gene: TRBV19
len: 13
CDR3aa: ASSGTSMGLSEAF

j_gene: TRBJ2-1
v_gene: TRBV10-1
len: 14
CDR3aa: ASSTSGGNSYNEQF

j_gene: TRBJ2-7
v_gene: TRBV18
len: 13
CDR3aa: ASSLNRGFGYEQY

j_gene: TRBJ2-5
v_gene: TRBV19
len: 15
CDR3aa: ASSKGPPTGGQETQY

j_gene: TRBJ1-4
v_gene: TRBV7-9
len: 12
CDR3aa: ASSQRQGDEKLF

j_gene: TRBJ1-2
v_gene: TRBV15
len: 11
CDR3aa: ATSSGGLDGYT

j_gene: TRBJ2-2
v_gene: TRBV6-5
len: 13
CDR3aa: ASNKGLEVSGELF

j_gene: TRBJ2-7
v_gene: TRBV19
len: 13
CDR3aa: ASRIRPSGIYEQY